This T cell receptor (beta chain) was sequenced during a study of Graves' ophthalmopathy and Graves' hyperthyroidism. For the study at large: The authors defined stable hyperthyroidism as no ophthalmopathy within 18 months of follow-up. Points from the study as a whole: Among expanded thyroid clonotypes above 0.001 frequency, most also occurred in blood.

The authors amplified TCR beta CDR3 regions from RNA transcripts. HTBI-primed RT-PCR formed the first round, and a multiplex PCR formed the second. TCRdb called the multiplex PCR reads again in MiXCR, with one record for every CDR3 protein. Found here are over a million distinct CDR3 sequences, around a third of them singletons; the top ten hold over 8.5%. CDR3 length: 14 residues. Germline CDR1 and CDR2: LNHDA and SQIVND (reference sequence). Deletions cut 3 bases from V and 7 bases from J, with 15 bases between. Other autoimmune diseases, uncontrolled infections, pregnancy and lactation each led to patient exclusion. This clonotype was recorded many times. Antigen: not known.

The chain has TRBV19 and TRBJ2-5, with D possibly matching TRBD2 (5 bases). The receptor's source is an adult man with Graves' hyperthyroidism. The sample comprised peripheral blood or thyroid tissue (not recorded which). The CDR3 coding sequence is TGTGCCAGTAGTATTGCGGACTCCCGTCGGACCCAGTACTTC. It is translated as CASSIADSRRTQYF.